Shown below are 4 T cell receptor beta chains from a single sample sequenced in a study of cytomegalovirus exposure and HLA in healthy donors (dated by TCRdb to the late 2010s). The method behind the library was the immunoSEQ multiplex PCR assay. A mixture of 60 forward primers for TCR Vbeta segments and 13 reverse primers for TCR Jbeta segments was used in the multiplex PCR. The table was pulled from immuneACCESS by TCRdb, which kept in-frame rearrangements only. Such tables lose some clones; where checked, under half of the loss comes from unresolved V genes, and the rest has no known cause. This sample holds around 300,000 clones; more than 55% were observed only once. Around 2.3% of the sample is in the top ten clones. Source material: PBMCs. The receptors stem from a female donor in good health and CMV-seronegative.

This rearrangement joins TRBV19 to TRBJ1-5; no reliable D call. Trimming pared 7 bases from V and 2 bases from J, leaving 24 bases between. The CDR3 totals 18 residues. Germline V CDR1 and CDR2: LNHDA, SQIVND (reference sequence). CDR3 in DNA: TGTGCCAGTACTTCTCGAGGGTGGGGTAACGGGGGCAATCAGCCCCAGCATTTT. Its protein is CASTSRGWGNGGNQPQHF. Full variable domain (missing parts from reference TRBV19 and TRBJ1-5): DGGITQSPKYLFRKEGQNVTLSCEQNLNHDAMYWYRQDPGQGLRLIYYSQIVNDFQKGDIAEGYSVSREKKESFPLTVTSAQKNPTAFYLCASTSRGWGNGGNQPQHFGDGTRLSIL.

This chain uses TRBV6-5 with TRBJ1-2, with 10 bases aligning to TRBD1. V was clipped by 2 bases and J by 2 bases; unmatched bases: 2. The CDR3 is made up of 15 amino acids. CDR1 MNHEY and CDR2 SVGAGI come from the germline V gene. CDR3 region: CASSYKTGGNYGYTF. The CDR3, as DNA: TGTGCCAGCAGTTACAAGACAGGGGGCAACTATGGCTACACCTTC.

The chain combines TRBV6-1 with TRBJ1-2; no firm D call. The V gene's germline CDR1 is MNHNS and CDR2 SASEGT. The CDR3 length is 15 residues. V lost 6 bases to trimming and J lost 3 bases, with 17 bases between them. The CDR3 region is CASSFRTGRDYGYTF. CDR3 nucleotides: TGTGCCAGCAGCTTCCGGACGGGGAGGGACTATGGCTACACCTTC.

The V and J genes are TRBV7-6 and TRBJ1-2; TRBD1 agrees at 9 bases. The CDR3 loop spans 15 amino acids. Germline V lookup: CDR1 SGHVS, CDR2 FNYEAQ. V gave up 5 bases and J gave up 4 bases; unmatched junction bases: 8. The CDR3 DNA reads TGTGCCAGCAGCCCAGGGACAGGGAGGTCCTATGGCTACACCTTC. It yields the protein CASSPGTGRSYGYTF. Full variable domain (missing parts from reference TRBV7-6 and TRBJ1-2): GAGVSQSPRYKVTKRGQDVALRCDPISGHVSLYWYRQALGQGPEFLTYFNYEAQQDKSGLPNDRFSAERPEGSISTLTIQRTEQRDSAMYRCASSPGTGRSYGYTFGSGTRLTVV.